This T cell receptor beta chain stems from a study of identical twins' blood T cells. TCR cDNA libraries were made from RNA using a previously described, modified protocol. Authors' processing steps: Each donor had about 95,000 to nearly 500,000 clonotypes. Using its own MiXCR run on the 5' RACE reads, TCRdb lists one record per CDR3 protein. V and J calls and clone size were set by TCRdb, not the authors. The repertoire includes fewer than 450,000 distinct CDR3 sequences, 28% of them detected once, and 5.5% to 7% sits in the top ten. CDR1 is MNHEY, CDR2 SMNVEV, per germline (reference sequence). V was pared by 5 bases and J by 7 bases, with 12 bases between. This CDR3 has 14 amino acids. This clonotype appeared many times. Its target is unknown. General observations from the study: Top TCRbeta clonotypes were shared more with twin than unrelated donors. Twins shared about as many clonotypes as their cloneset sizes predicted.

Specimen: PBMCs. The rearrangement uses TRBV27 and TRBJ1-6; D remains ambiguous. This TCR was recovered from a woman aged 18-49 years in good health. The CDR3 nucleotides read TGTGCCAGCAGTCGACACGGAAGGAATTCACCCCTCCACTTT. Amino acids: CASSRHGRNSPLHF.